This passage covers 10 T cell receptor beta chains from one sample sequenced in a study of control samples from healthy donors and cancer patients. This table comes from immunoSEQ multiplex PCR, and its TCRdb copy is limited to in-frame clones, with some not included. Altogether 70,000 or so clones are present, over 70% being singletons, with the ten largest covering about 26%. The material sequenced was blood. The source is a man over 45 in good health.

The V call is TRBV6-2 or TRBV6-3, the J call TRBJ2-1, with 7 bases that match TRBD2. The CDR3 consists of 15 residues. CDR1 and CDR2 (germline): MNHEY, SVGEGT. V dropped 5 bases and J dropped 7; count of bases not matched to a gene: 11. The CDR3 region is CASSRDAGAGNEQFF. In DNA, the CDR3 is TGTGCCAGCAGTCGTGACGCGGGAGCCGGGAATGAGCAGTTCTTC.

The rearrangement joins TRBV5-4 to TRBJ2-6; D might be TRBD1 or TRBD2, each matching 5 bases. This CDR3 is built from 18 residues. Per germline, CDR1 SGHNT and CDR2 YYREEE (reference sequence). Trimming left V 4 bases short and J 3 bases short, with 20 bases between. In DNA form, the CDR3 reads TGTGCCAGCAGCCATGGGACGGTACCCTTGGGTGGGGCCAACGTCCTGACTTTC. This codes for CASSHGTVPLGGANVLTF.

This clone showed up just a few times. The CDR3 is CASSASDTGELFF. Written as DNA, the CDR3 is TGTGCCAGCAGCGCGTCTGACACCGGGGAGCTGTTTTTT. The chain joins TRBV11-2 to TRBJ2-2; no reliable D call. Deletions cut 5 bases from V and 3 bases from J, with 7 bases between. The CDR3 contains 13 residues. The V gene's germline CDR1 is SGHAT and CDR2 FQNNGV.

The genes are TRBV6-2 or TRBV6-3 and TRBJ2-1, with 9 bases aligning to TRBD2. In germline, CDR1 is MNHEY, CDR2 SVGEGT. The CDR3 loop spans 15 amino acids. With V trimmed by 4 bases and J by 6 bases, 7 bases remained unmatched. CDR3 DNA: TGTGCCAGCAGTTGGATAGCGGGGGCCATCAATGAGCAGTTCTTC. This translates into CASSWIAGAINEQFF.

This chain uses TRBV28 with TRBJ2-7; D might be TRBD1 or TRBD2, each matching 5 bases. The CDR3 has 14 amino acids. Trimming cost V 6 bases and J 1 base, with 13 bases left between them. Germline lookup yields CDR1 MDHEN and CDR2 SYDVKM. CDR3 nucleotides: TGTGCCAGCAGGGTCCGGGACGGTTCCTACGAGCAGTACTTC. Translating gives CASRVRDGSYEQYF.

The V call is TRBV7-9, the J call TRBJ2-1; maybe TRBD2 (6 bases). The V end was cut by 1 base, the J end by 0 bases, with 7 bases between. The CDR3 is made up of 15 amino acids. In germline, CDR1 is SEHNR, CDR2 FQNEAQ (reference sequence). The CDR3 DNA reads as TGTGCCAGCAGCTTAGACGGGGGCTCCTACAATGAGCAGTTCTTC. Translating gives CASSLDGGSYNEQFF.

V gene TRBV5-1 combines with J gene TRBJ2-1; 11 bases match TRBD2. Per the germline V gene, CDR1 is SGHRS and CDR2 is YFSETQ. Trimming removed 2 bases from V and 3 bases from J; junction bases left unmatched: 4. This CDR3 comprises 16 residues. CDR3: CASSFVAGGNYNEQFF. CDR3 nucleotides: TGCGCCAGCAGCTTCGTAGCGGGAGGGAACTACAATGAGCAGTTCTTC.

The CDR3 sequence: CASNAGRSDTQYF. The DNA for the CDR3 is TGTGCCAGCAATGCAGGGCGATCAGATACGCAGTATTTT. The genes are TRBV2 and TRBJ2-3, with a tentative D call TRBD1 (5 bases). The CDR3 is 13 residues long. The germline V gene encodes CDR1 SNHLY and CDR2 FYNNEI. The V and J ends lost 7 bases and 4 bases respectively, with 12 bases between them.

Note on this clone: Different DNA sequences within this sample yield the same CDR3. V usage is TRBV19 and J usage is TRBJ2-3, with D unclear. V lost 3 bases to trimming and J lost 1 base, with 5 bases between them. The V gene's germline CDR1 is LNHDA and CDR2 SQIVND (reference sequence). The CDR3 length is 13 residues. The CDR3 DNA follows: TGTGCCAGTAGTATTCAGGGCACAGATACGCAGTATTTT. This sequence encodes CASSIQGTDTQYF.

V is TRBV19 and J is TRBJ2-5; no definite D call. Germline CDR1 LNHDA, CDR2 SQIVND (reference sequence). The CDR3 covers 13 residues. Trimming pared 7 bases from V and 2 bases from J, leaving 11 bases between. CDR3 in amino acids: CASKLAAQETQYF. The CDR3 nucleotides read TGTGCCAGTAAATTGGCAGCGCAAGAGACCCAGTACTTC.